This entry lists 10 T cell receptor beta chains sequenced from one sample in a study of cytomegalovirus exposure and HLA in healthy donors. PCR employed 60 Vbeta and 13 Jbeta primers. The method was immunoSEQ multiplex PCR; TCRdb's version includes in-frame clones alone and lacks a portion of them. The table includes 150,000 to 200,000 clones, around 67% detected once. What was sequenced was PBMCs. These receptors were obtained from a woman between 18 and 29 years old in good health and CMV-seropositive.

The chain recombines TRBV2 with TRBJ2-2; possible D gene TRBD2, 6 bases. The CDR3 is 16 residues long. V dropped 6 bases and J dropped 4 bases, with 18 bases sitting between them. In germline, CDR1 is SNHLY, CDR2 FYNNEI. The CDR3 loop is CASRVGGNYFTGELFF. CDR3 sequence (DNA): TGTGCCAGCAGGGTTGGAGGGAATTACTTCACCGGGGAGCTGTTTTTT.

The chain combines TRBV19 with TRBJ1-2; the match to TRBD1 covers 7 bases. Germline CDR1 and CDR2: LNHDA and SQIVND (reference sequence). V dropped 0 bases and J dropped 3; count of bases not matched to a gene: 4. The CDR3 is made up of 15 amino acids. This chain's CDR3 is CASSIDPGTDYGYTF. The CDR3 bases are TGTGCCAGTAGTATAGATCCCGGGACAGACTATGGCTACACCTTC. The full variable domain, completed using reference TRBV19 and TRBJ1-2, is DGGITQSPKYLFRKEGQNVTLSCEQNLNHDAMYWYRQDPGQGLRLIYYSQIVNDFQKGDIAEGYSVSREKKESFPLTVTSAQKNPTAFYLCASSIDPGTDYGYTFGSGTRLTVV.

This clone was seen more than once but under ten times. This specimen includes other DNA sequences encoding the same CDR3. The genes are TRBV6-5 and TRBJ2-3; 7 bases match TRBD1. The J segment lost 2 bases and the V segment lost 0 bases, leaving 2 bases of the junction unmatched. CDR1 and CDR2 (germline): MNHEY, SVGAGI. This CDR3 spans 15 amino acids. The CDR3 sequence is CASSYSGQVTDTQYF. For the CDR3, the DNA is TGTGCCAGCAGTTACTCCGGACAGGTCACAGATACGCAGTATTTT.

This chain links TRBV27 with TRBJ2-2, with TRBD2 matching 9 bases. Germline V lookup: CDR1 MNHEY, CDR2 SMNVEV (reference sequence). The CDR3 totals 18 residues. Trimming removed 0 bases from V and 4 bases from J; junction bases left unmatched: 9. CDR3 bases: TGTGCCAGCAGTTTATCTCCCCAGCTAGCGGGGAGCACCGGGGAGCTGTTTTTT. Translated, it gives CASSLSPQLAGSTGELFF.

This sequence joins TRBV30 and TRBJ1-1; possibly TRBD1 for D (5 bases). The CDR3 spans 15 residues. Germline V CDR1 and CDR2: GTSNPN, SVGIG (reference sequence). Trimming took off 0 bases at V and 3 bases at J, with 14 bases between the two ends. In DNA form, the CDR3 reads TGTGCCTGGAGTGTACACAGGCCTCGGTACACTGAAGCTTTCTTT. It translates to CAWSVHRPRYTEAFF.

The chain couples TRBV27 to TRBJ2-7; 9 nucleotides agree with TRBD2. V lost 6 bases, J lost 3 bases, and 6 bases stayed unmatched. The CDR3 runs to 14 residues. CDR1 is MNHEY, CDR2 SMNVEV, per germline (reference sequence). The CDR3 nucleotides read TGTGCCAGCAGCCGGTCGACTAGCGGCTACGAGCAGTACTTC. Protein sequence: CASSRSTSGYEQYF.

A single count supports this clone. The V and J genes are TRBV19 and TRBJ1-1; D remains unclear. This CDR3 region has 12 residues. Trimming shortened V by 6 bases and J by 5 bases, and 10 bases separated the two germline ends. In germline, CDR1 is LNHDA, CDR2 SQIVND (reference sequence). Here the CDR3 reads CASRDRETEAFF. Written as DNA, the CDR3 is TGTGCCAGTAGGGACCGGGAGACTGAAGCTTTCTTT.

This clone was counted a single time. This chain uses TRBV27 with TRBJ1-2; D is uncertain. V gave up 8 bases and J gave up 5 bases, with 12 bases separating them. The CDR3 contains 12 residues. Germline CDR1 is MNHEY and CDR2 is SMNVEV (reference sequence). CDR3 region: CASRSLSYGYTF. In nucleotides, the CDR3 is TGTGCCAGCCGTTCCCTCAGTTATGGCTACACCTTC.

V gene TRBV27 combines with J gene TRBJ2-7; D ambiguous. CDR1 is MNHEY, CDR2 SMNVEV, per germline (reference sequence). CDR3 length: 12 amino acids. V lost 4 bases to trimming and J lost 3 bases, with 7 bases between them. The CDR3 loop reads CASSSHGYEQYF. CDR3 DNA sequence: TGTGCCAGCAGTTCTCACGGCTACGAGCAGTACTTC.

V and J are TRBV5-1 and TRBJ2-5; the D is unclear. Germline CDR1 is SGHRS and CDR2 is YFSETQ. The CDR3 is 14 residues long. V lost 2 bases and J 1 base, leaving 9 bases between the germline ends. CDR3 protein: CASSFAAFQETQYF. The CDR3 region has the DNA TGCGCCAGCAGCTTCGCGGCCTTCCAAGAGACCCAGTACTTC.